The 8 T cell receptor beta chains below were found in one sample sequenced in a study of beta chain features in type 1 diabetes. Whole-study findings and limits: Moderately but significantly shorter TCRB CDR3s were found in Type 1 diabetes patients in all four CD4+ subsets.

The sequenced template was cDNA made from the entire isolated RNA. The assay was immunoSEQ multiplex PCR, and TCRdb's table has in-frame clones only and misses some. The sample carries 640,000 or so clones, roughly an eighth recorded once. No antigens are known for them. The specimen was naive CD4+ T cells from blood. The receptors were gathered from a young man with type 1 diabetes.

The chain carries TRBV30 and TRBJ2-1, with D unclear. The ends were cut back, 1 base at V and 7 bases at J, with 14 bases in the middle. Germline CDR1 and CDR2: GTSNPN and SVGIG (reference sequence). The CDR3 spans 14 residues. The CDR3 DNA reads as TGTGCCTGGAGTGGGCGCCTACGCTCGAATGAGCAGTTCTTC. Translating gives CAWSGRLRSNEQFF.

This chain links TRBV30 with TRBJ1-6; D is undetermined. The CDR3 extends over 15 amino acids. Germline CDR1 and CDR2: GTSNPN and SVGIG (reference sequence). Trimming left V 3 bases short and J 5 bases short, with 14 bases between. Here the CDR3 DNA reads TGTGCCTGGAGCCCCGACGCGTCTGATAATTCACCCCTCCACTTT. It codes for CAWSPDASDNSPLHF. The full variable domain, with the rest looked up from reference TRBV30 and TRBJ1-6, is SQTIHQWPATLVQPVGSPLSLECTVEGTSNPNLYWYRQAAGRGLQLLFYSVGIGQISSEVPQNLSASRPQDRQFILSSKKLLLSDSGFYLCAWSPDASDNSPLHFGNGTRLTVT.

V is TRBV18 and J is TRBJ1-2; unclear D gene. Germline V lookup: CDR1 KGHSH, CDR2 LQKENI. The CDR3 is made up of 15 amino acids. Between the trimmed V and J ends, which lost 2 bases and 2 bases, there was a span of 12 bases. CDR3 DNA sequence: TGTGCCAGCTCACCAGAGTCCACGGGGAACTATGGCTACACCTTC. Protein: CASSPESTGNYGYTF.

This sequence joins TRBV6-5 and TRBJ1-4, with no clear D. V was shortened by 5 bases and J by 8 bases, with 15 bases between the two germline ends. Germline CDR1 MNHEY, CDR2 SVGAGI. This CDR3 is built from 14 residues. CDR3 nucleotides: TGTGCCAGCAGTGAACAGTGGAATTCGGAAAAACTGTTTTTT. This gives the protein CASSEQWNSEKLFF.

The chain has TRBV29-1 and TRBJ1-5; 12 nucleotides line up with TRBD1. Germline V gene lookup returns CDR1 SQVTM and CDR2 ANQGSEA. The CDR3 extends over 14 amino acids. The ends lost 5 bases at V and 6 bases at J; junction bases unmatched: 5. CDR3 amino acids: CSVPGTGGGQPQHF. The CDR3 bases are TGCAGCGTTCCTGGGACAGGGGGCGGTCAGCCCCAGCATTTT. The full variable domain, completed using reference TRBV29-1 and TRBJ1-5, is SAVISQKPSRDICQRGTSLTIQCQVDSQVTMMFWYRQQPGQSLTLIATANQGSEATYESGFVIDKFPISRPNLTFSTLTVSNMSPEDSSIYLCSVPGTGGGQPQHFGDGTRLSIL.

The chain couples TRBV7-2 to TRBJ2-7; 11 bases are a match to TRBD1. The V gene's germline CDR1 is SGHTA and CDR2 FQGNSA. The CDR3 is 17 amino acids. V lost 1 base to trimming and J lost 6 bases; unmatched junction nucleotides: 11. CDR3 amino acids: CASSLDTGQGVRSEQYF. The CDR3 region has the DNA TGTGCCAGCAGCTTAGATACGGGACAGGGGGTAAGGAGCGAGCAGTACTTC.

This clone was seen a handful of times. The rearrangement uses TRBV18 and TRBJ2-1, with D possibly being TRBD1 or TRBD2 (5 bases each). Trimming removed 1 base from V and 2 bases from J, with 18 bases in between. CDR1 is KGHSH and CDR2 is LQKENI in the germline V gene. The CDR3 consists of 18 residues. The CDR3 reads CASSPRGAAQNTYNEQFF. CDR3 bases: TGTGCCAGCTCACCACGAGGGGCAGCCCAAAATACCTACAATGAGCAGTTCTTC.

As for this clone: Other DNA sequences within the sample encode an identical CDR3. The chain recombines TRBV5-1 with TRBJ1-5; tentative D call: TRBD1 (6 bases). The V gene lost 3 bases and the J gene lost 0 bases, with 10 bases spanning the gap. This CDR3 has 15 residues. In germline, CDR1 is SGHRS, CDR2 YFSETQ. CDR3 sequence: CASSSGEYSNQPQHF. DNA for the CDR3: TGCGCCAGCAGCTCAGGGGAATATAGCAATCAGCCCCAGCATTTT. The complete variable domain, with remaining parts taken from reference TRBV5-1 and TRBJ1-5, reads KAGVTQTPRYLIKTRGQQVTLSCSPISGHRSVSWYQQTPGQGLQFLFEYFSETQRNKGNFPGRFSGRQFSNSRSEMNVSTLELGDSALYLCASSSGEYSNQPQHFGDGTRLSIL.